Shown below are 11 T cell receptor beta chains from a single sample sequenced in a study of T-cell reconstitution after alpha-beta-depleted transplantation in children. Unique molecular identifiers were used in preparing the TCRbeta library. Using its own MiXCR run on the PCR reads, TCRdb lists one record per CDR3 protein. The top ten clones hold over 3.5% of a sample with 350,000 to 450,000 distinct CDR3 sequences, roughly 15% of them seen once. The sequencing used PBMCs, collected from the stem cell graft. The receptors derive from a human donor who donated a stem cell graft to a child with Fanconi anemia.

The CDR3 reads CATSTFGGAIVSGANVLTF. The CDR3 nucleotides are TGTGCCACCAGCACCTTCGGGGGAGCGATCGTCTCTGGGGCCAACGTCCTGACTTTC. The chain uses TRBV15 and TRBJ2-6; D might be TRBD2 (6 bases). The CDR3 spans 19 residues. Trimming took 4 bases from V and 0 from J, leaving 19 bases between them. Germline V gene data show CDR1 as LNHNV and CDR2 as YYDKDF (reference sequence). Variable domain in full (rest from reference TRBV15 and TRBJ2-6): DAMVIQNPRYQVTQFGKPVTLSCSQTLNHNVMYWYQQKSSQAPKLLFHYYDKDFNNEADTPDNFQSRRPNTSFCFLDIRSPGLGDTAMYLCATSTFGGAIVSGANVLTFGAGSRLTVL.

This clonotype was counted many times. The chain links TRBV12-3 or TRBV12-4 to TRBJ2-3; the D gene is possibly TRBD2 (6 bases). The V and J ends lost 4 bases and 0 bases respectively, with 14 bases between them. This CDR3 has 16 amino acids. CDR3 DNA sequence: TGTGCCAGCAGTTGGGACTCCGGGACTAGCACAGATACGCAGTATTTT. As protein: CASSWDSGTSTDTQYF.

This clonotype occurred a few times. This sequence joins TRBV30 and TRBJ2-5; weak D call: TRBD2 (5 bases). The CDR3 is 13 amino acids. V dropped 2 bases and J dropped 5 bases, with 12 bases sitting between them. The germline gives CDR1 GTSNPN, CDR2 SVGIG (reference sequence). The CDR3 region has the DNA TGTGCCTGGAGTTTCGGGCGCGGGGAGACCCAGTACTTC. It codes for CAWSFGRGETQYF.

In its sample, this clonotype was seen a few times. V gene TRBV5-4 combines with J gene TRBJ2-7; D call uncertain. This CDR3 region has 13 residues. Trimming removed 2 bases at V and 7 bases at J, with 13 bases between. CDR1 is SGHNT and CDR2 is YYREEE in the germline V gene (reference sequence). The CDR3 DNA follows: TGTGCCAGCAGCTTCAGAGGAAGGGAAGAGCAGTACGTC. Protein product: CASSFRGREEQYV.

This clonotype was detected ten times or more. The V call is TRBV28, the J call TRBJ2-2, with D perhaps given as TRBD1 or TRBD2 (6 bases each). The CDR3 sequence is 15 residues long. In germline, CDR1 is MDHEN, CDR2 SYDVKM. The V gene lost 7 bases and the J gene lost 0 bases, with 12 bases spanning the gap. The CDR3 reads CASIGGGTNTGELFF. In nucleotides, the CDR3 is TGTGCCAGCATTGGAGGGGGAACGAACACCGGGGAGCTGTTTTTT. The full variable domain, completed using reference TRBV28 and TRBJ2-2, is DVKVTQSSRYLVKRTGEKVFLECVQDMDHENMFWYRQDPGLGLRLIYFSYDVKMKEKGDIPEGYSVSREKKERFSLILESASTNQTSMYLCASIGGGTNTGELFFGEGSRLTVL.

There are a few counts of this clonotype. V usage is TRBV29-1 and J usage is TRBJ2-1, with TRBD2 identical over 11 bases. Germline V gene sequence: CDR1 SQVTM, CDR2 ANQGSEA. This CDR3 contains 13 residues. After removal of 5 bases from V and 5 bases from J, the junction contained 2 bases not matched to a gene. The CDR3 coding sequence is TGCAGCGTTCTAGCGGGGGGCCACAATGAGCAGTTCTTC. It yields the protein CSVLAGGHNEQFF.

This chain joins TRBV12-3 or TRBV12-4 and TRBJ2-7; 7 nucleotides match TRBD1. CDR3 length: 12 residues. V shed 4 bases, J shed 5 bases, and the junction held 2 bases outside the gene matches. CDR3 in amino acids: CASSSGTDEQYF. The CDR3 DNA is TGTGCCAGCAGTTCCGGGACAGACGAGCAGTACTTC.

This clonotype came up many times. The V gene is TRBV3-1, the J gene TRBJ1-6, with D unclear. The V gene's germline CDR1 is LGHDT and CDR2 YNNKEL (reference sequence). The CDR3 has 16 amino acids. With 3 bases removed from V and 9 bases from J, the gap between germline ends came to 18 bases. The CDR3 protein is CASSHSTIVGSSPLHF. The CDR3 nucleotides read TGTGCCAGCAGCCATTCCACGATAGTGGGAAGTTCACCCCTCCACTTT.

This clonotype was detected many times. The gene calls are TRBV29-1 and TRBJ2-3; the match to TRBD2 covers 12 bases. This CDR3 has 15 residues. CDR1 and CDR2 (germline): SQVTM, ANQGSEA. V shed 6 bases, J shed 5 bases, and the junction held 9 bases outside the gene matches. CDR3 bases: TGCAGCGTCACCACTAGCGGGGGGACTCAAGATACGCAGTATTTT. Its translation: CSVTTSGGTQDTQYF.

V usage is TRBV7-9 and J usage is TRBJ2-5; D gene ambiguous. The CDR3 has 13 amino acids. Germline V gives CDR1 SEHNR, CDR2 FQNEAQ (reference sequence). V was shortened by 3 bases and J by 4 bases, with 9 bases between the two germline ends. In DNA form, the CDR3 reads TGTGCCAGCAGCTTCACAGATTTAGAGACCCAGTACTTC. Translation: CASSFTDLETQYF.

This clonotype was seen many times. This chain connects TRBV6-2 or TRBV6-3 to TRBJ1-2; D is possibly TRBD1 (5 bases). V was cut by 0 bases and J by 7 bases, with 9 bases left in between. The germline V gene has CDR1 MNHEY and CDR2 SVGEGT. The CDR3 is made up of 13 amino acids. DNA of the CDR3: TGTGCCAGCAGTTACTCAGGGGATCGTGGCTACACCTTC. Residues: CASSYSGDRGYTF.